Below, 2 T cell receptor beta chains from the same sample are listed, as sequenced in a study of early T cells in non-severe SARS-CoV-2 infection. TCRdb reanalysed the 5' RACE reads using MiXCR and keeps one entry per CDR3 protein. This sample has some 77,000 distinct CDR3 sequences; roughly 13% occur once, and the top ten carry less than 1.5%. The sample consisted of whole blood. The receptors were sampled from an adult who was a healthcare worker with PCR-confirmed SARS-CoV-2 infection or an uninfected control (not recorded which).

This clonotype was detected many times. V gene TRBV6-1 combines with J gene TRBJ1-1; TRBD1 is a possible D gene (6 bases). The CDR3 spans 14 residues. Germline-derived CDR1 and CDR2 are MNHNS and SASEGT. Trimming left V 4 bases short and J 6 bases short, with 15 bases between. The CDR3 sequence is CASSVSGELAEAFF. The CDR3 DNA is TGTGCCAGCAGTGTGTCAGGGGAGTTGGCTGAAGCTTTCTTT.

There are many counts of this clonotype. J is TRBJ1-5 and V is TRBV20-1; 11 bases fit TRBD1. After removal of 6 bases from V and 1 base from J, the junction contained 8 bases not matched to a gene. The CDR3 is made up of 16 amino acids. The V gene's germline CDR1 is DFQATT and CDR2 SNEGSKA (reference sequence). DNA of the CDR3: TGCAGTGCGACCGGGACAGGGGGTGAGAGCAATCAGCCCCAGCATTTT. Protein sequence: CSATGTGGESNQPQHF.